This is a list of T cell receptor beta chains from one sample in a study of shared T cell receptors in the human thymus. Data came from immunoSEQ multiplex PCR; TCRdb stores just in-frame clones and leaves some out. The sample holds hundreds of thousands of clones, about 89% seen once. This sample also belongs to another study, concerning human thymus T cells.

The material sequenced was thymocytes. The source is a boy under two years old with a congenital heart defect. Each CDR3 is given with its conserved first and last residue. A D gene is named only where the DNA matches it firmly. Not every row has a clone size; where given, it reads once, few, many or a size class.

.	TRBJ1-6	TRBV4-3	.	TGCGCCAGCAGCCACGGGGGGTCGAGCTCCTATAATTCACCCCTCCACTTT	CASSHGGSSSYNSPLHF
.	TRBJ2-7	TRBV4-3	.	TGCGCCAGCAGCCAAGATCGGTCCAGGGTCCACGAGCAGTACTTC	CASSQDRSRVHEQYF
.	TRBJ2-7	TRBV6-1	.	TGTGCCAGCAGTGACCCGGGACTGAGCTCCTACGAGCAGTACTTC	CASSDPGLSSYEQYF
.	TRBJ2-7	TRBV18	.	TGTGCCAGCTCACCATACCGGGACACCTCCTACGAGCAGTACTTC	CASSPYRDTSYEQYF
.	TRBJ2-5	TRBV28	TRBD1	TGTGCCACCGATACCGGGACAGGGGAAGAGACCCAGTACTTC	CATDTGTGEETQYF
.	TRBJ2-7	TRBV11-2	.	TGTGCCAGCAATCCGGGGACTTCCTACGAGCAGTACTTC	CASNPGTSYEQYF
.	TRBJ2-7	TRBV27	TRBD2	TGTGCCAGCAGCCCGTCACTAGCGGACAGCTCCTACGAGCAGTACTTC	CASSPSLADSSYEQYF
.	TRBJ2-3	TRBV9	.	TGTGCCAGCAGCGTAGAAGGGAGAACAGATACGCAGTATTTT	CASSVEGRTDTQYF
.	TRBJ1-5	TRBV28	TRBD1	TGTGCCAGCAGTTTCGACAGGGGGCCTCGAAATCAGCCCCAGCATTTT	CASSFDRGPRNQPQHF
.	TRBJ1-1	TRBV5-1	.	TGCGCCAGCAGCTTGGCCTTAGAGGCCTGGAACACTGAAGCTTTCTTT	CASSLALEAWNTEAFF
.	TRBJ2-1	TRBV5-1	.	TGCGCCAGCAGCTTGGTCAGCAATGAGCAGTTCTTC	CASSLVSNEQFF
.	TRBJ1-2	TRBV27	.	TGTGCCAGCAGCCGTACAGGACAAGGTGGCTACACCTTC	CASSRTGQGGYTF
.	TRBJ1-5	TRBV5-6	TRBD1	TGTGCCAGCAGCGTGTACAGGGGGCGCGACAGTCAGCCCCAGCATTTT	CASSVYRGRDSQPQHF
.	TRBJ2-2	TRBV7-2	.	TGTGCCAGCAGCTTAGAAGGCAGGGACACCGGGGAGCTGTTTTTT	CASSLEGRDTGELFF
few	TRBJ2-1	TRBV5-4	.	TGTGCCAGCAGCGAAAAGACTAGTAACATCCAGTTCTTC	CASSEKTSNIQFF
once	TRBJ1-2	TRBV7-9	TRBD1	TGTGCCAGCAGCCGTCACTTACCAGGGGGCGTCTATGGCTACACCTTC	CASSRHLPGGVYGYTF
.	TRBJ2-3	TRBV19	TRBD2	TGTGCCAGTAACGAGGGGAGGGCCACAGATACGCAGTATTTT	CASNEGRATDTQYF
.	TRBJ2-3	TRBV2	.	TGTGCCAGCAGTCCCAAAGTTGGAGCGCCCCGCACAGATACGCAGTATTTT	CASSPKVGAPRTDTQYF
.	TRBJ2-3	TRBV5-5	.	TGTGCCAGCAGCTTGGCCGTCGGACTACCGGGGACAGATACGCAGTATTTT	CASSLAVGLPGTDTQYF
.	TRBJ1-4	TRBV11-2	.	TGTGCCAGCAACCCCCTGGGCTTCTCAACTAATGAAAAACTGTTTTTT	CASNPLGFSTNEKLFF
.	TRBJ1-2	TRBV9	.	TGTGCCAGCAGCCCCCGTCTGCAGTATGGCTACACCTTC	CASSPRLQYGYTF
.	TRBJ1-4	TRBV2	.	TGTGCCACCCTAACCATGAATGAAAAACTGTTTTTT	CATLTMNEKLFF
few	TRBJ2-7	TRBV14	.	TGTGCCAGCAGCCAGGCAGGGGGGCTATTTTACGAGCAGTACTTC	CASSQAGGLFYEQYF
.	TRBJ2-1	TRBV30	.	TGTGCCTGGAGCCTCGACCGGCCCGGGGAGTTCTTC	CAWSLDRPGEFF
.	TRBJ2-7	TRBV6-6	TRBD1	TGTGCCAGCAGTTACTCGACAGGGGACGGGTACGAGCAGTACTTC	CASSYSTGDGYEQYF
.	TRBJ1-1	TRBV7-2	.	TGTGCCAGCAGCTTAGGGCGGGTAGCACGGGCTTTCTTT	CASSLGRVARAFF
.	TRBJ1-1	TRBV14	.	TGTGCCAGCAGCCAAGTAGCGGGGACGTCTGAAGCTTTCTTT	CASSQVAGTSEAFF
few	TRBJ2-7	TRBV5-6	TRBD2	TGTGCCAGCAGCTTGAGGAGTAGCGGGAGAAGTAAAACCTACGAGCAGTACTTC	CASSLRSSGRSKTYEQYF
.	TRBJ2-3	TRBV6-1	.	TGTGCCAGCACCCTAACAGATACGCAGTATTTT	CASTLTDTQYF
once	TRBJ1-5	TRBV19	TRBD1	TGTGCCAGTAGTCCAGTTGACAGGGCCCGTTCGGATGCGGATCATAGCAATCAGCCCCAGCATTTT	CASSPVDRARSDADHSNQPQHF
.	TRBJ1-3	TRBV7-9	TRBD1	TGTGCCAGCAGCTTTGGACAGGCCCCTGGGGGAAACACCATATATTTT	CASSFGQAPGGNTIYF
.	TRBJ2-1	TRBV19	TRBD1	TGTGCCAGTAGACAGGGGAGTAAATATGAGCAGTTCTTC	CASRQGSKYEQFF
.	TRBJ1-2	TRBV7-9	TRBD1	TGTGCCAGCAGCTTAGCCGCGGGACAGGAGGACTATGGCTACACCTTC	CASSLAAGQEDYGYTF
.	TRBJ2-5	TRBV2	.	TGTGCCAGCACTGGGGCAGGAGAAGAGACCCAGTACTTC	CASTGAGEETQYF
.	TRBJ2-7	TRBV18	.	TGTGCCAGCTCACCACCGGGTGGGCACGAGCAGTACTTC	CASSPPGGHEQYF
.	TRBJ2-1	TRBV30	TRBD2	TGTGCCTGGACTCGTGGGAGGGGTGGCTATGAGCAGTTCTTC	CAWTRGRGGYEQFF
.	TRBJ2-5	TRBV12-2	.	TGTGCAAGTCGCCCCTCTACAGGGTACGGGCAGTACTTC	CASRPSTGYGQYF
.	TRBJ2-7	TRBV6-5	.	TGTGCCACTCATGGGACAACTAGCGACTACGAGCAGTACTTC	CATHGTTSDYEQYF
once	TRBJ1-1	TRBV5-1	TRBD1	TGCGCCAGCAGCTCCACTCGGACAGGGAACACTGAAGCTTTCTTT	CASSSTRTGNTEAFF
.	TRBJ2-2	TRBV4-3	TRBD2	TGCGCCAGCAGCCCGGAGCGGAAGCGGGAGGGGAACACCGGGGAGCTGTTTTTT	CASSPERKREGNTGELFF
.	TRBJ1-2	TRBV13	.	TGTGCCAGCAGCCCCCCCCTGAGGGTCTATGGCTACACCTTC	CASSPPLRVYGYTF
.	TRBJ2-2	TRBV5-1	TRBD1	TGCGCCAGCAGCTTAGAGGCCCGGGACAGGGCGAGGACCGGGGAGCTGTTTTTT	CASSLEARDRARTGELFF
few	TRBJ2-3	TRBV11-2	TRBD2	TGTGCCAGCAGCACTCGGACTAGCGGGGCCTCTAGCACAGATACGCAGTATTTT	CASSTRTSGASSTDTQYF
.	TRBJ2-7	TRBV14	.	TGTGCCAGCAGCCAAACCCAAACCCTCTTGGACACCCACTCCTACGAGCAGTACTTC	CASSQTQTLLDTHSYEQYF
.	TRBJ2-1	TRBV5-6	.	TGTGCCAGCAGCTCTCCGGGGGAGACCGGCAATGAGCAGTTCTTC	CASSSPGETGNEQFF
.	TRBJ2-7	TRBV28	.	TGTGCCAGCAGTCCGTTGACAGGTAGCTCCTACGAGCAGTACTTC	CASSPLTGSSYEQYF
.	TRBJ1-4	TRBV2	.	TGTGCCAGCCAGGCATCGGCAGAGAATGAAAAACTGTTTTTT	CASQASAENEKLFF
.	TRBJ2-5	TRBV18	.	TGTGCCAGCTCAGCGAAAGAGACCCAGTACTTC	CASSAKETQYF
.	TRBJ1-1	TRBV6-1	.	TGTGCCAGCGCTGTCAGGGTGATGAACACTGAAGCTTTCTTT	CASAVRVMNTEAFF
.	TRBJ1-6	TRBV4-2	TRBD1	TGTGCCAGCAGCCAAGACCCTTCTCGGACAGGGGGCCGTTCACCCCTCCACTTT	CASSQDPSRTGGRSPLHF
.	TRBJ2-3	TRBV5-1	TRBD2	TGCGCCAGCAGCCCGGGAGGAATAGCCTATACGCAGTATTTT	CASSPGGIAYTQYF
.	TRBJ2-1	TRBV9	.	TGTGCCAGCAGCGTATCCGTTCTGAATGAGCAGTTCTTC	CASSVSVLNEQFF
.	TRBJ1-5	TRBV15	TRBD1	TGTGCCACCAGCAGAGATATAGAGGACAGGGGTGGGAATCAGCCCCAGCATTTT	CATSRDIEDRGGNQPQHF
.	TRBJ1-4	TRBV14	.	TGTGCCAGTTCAGGGTATCGGACCGCAACTAATGAAAAACTGTTTTTT	CASSGYRTATNEKLFF
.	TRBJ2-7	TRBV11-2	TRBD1	TGTGCCAGCAGCTTCAGGACAGGCTCCTACGAGCAGTACTTC	CASSFRTGSYEQYF